Following are 19 T cell receptor beta chains from one sample sequenced in a study of cytomegalovirus exposure and HLA in healthy donors. Profiled with immunoSEQ multiplex PCR; TCRdb holds only in-frame clones, not every one. This table has tens of thousands of clones, about 95% appearing once. Sequencing used PBMCs. Source of these receptors: a woman aged 18-29 years in good health and CMV-seropositive.

The CDR3 is CASSARGAVQPQHF. The DNA of the CDR3 is TGTGCCAGCAGTGCCCGGGGGGCGGTTCAGCCCCAGCATTTT. J is TRBJ1-5 and V is TRBV27; TRBD1 is a possible D gene (6 bases). Trimming shortened V by 5 bases and J by 6 bases, and 14 bases separated the two germline ends. The CDR3 sequence is 14 residues long. The V gene's germline CDR1 is MNHEY and CDR2 SMNVEV (reference sequence).

This clone was seen ten or more times. The chain has TRBV5-4 and TRBJ2-2; tentative D call: TRBD1 (5 bases). CDR3 length equals 13 residues. Germline CDR1 and CDR2: SGHNT and YYREEE (reference sequence). The germline V and J ends were trimmed by 4 bases and 6 bases, with 10 bases remaining between them. The CDR3 sequence is CASSTQGSGELFF. Here the CDR3 DNA reads TGTGCCAGCAGCACTCAGGGATCCGGGGAGCTGTTTTTT.

V gene TRBV5-1 combines with J gene TRBJ2-5, with D possibly matching TRBD1 (6 bases). Germline V gene sequence: CDR1 SGHRS, CDR2 YFSETQ. Trimming shortened V by 4 bases and J by 0 bases, and 13 bases separated the two germline ends. CDR3 size: 15 residues. The DNA of the CDR3 is TGCGCCAGCAGCACGGGACACCCGTACCAAGAGACCCAGTACTTC. It translates to CASSTGHPYQETQYF.

The genes are TRBV7-6 and TRBJ1-5, with 7 bases lining up with TRBD1. J was trimmed by 8 bases and V by 1 base; bases with no gene match: 5. From germline, CDR1 is SGHVS and CDR2 FNYEAQ. CDR3 length: 14 residues. CDR3 protein: CASSLGQGEKPQHF. As DNA, the CDR3 is TGTGCCAGCAGCTTAGGACAGGGCGAAAAGCCCCAGCATTTT.

This rearrangement joins TRBV13 to TRBJ2-2; D is undetermined. In germline, CDR1 is PRHDT, CDR2 FYEKMQ (reference sequence). V lost 2 bases and J lost 6, with 10 bases in between. The CDR3 runs to 14 residues. CDR3: CASSLYGPPGELFF. The CDR3, as DNA: TGTGCCAGCAGCTTATATGGGCCCCCCGGGGAGCTGTTTTTT.

This clone occurred once. The rearrangement joins TRBV5-1 to TRBJ2-5, with a weak D call TRBD1 (5 bases). Trimming left V 0 bases short and J 2 bases short, with 8 bases between. Germline V gives CDR1 SGHRS, CDR2 YFSETQ. The CDR3 contains 14 residues. The CDR3 loop is CASSLGQTQETQYF. CDR3 in DNA: TGCGCCAGCAGCTTGGGACAGACGCAAGAGACCCAGTACTTC.

The chain joins TRBV6-5 to TRBJ1-1; D perhaps matches TRBD1 (6 bases). The CDR3 runs to 13 residues. The V gene lost 6 bases and the J gene lost 3 bases, with 11 bases spanning the gap. Germline CDR1 reads MNHEY; CDR2 reads SVGAGI. The CDR3 region has the DNA TGTGCCAGCAGAAACAGGGATCACACTGAAGCTTTCTTT. Its protein product is CASRNRDHTEAFF.

The chain couples TRBV10-2 to TRBJ2-1, with 10 positions matching TRBD2. Trimming removed 4 bases from V and 0 bases from J; junction bases left unmatched: 9. Germline CDR1 is WSHSY and CDR2 is SAAADI. This CDR3 comprises 18 residues. The CDR3 loop is CASSGVSGRLRSYNEQFF. The CDR3, as DNA: TGCGCCAGCAGTGGGGTTAGCGGGAGGTTACGCTCCTACAATGAGCAGTTCTTC.

This clone was seen a single time. The CDR3 spells CASSGPGKEVNEQFF. CDR3 sequence (DNA): TGTGCCAGCAGTGGACCGGGAAAAGAGGTCAATGAGCAGTTCTTC. The V call is TRBV7-2, the J call TRBJ2-1; D may be TRBD2 (5 bases). This CDR3 contains 15 residues. Germline CDR1 is SGHTA and CDR2 is FQGNSA. V was cut by 6 bases and J by 6 bases, with 18 bases left in between. Drawing the rest from reference TRBV7-2 and TRBJ2-1, the complete variable domain is GAGVSQSPSNKVTEKGKDVELRCDPISGHTALYWYRQSLGQGLEFLIYFQGNSAPDKSGLPSDRFSAERTGGSVSTLTIQRTQQEDSAVYLCASSGPGKEVNEQFFGPGTRLTVL.

The chain joins TRBV21-1 to TRBJ2-1; the table gives TRBD1 as D, unverified against the DNA. TRBV21-1 is a listed pseudogene. The CDR3 spans 16 residues. The CDR3 reads CASSKVGAQRYNEQFF. The CDR3 DNA sequence: TGTGCCAGCAGCAAAGTGGGGGCGCAGCGATACAATGAGCAGTTCTTC.

The chain links TRBV29-1 to TRBJ1-3, with a possible D match to TRBD1 (6 bases). Per the germline V gene, CDR1 is SQVTM and CDR2 is ANQGSEA. Trimming took off 7 bases at V and 5 bases at J, with 9 bases between the two ends. The CDR3 covers 11 residues. CDR3 in DNA: TGCAGCGCCGGACAGAGAAACACCATATATTTT. This codes for CSAGQRNTIYF.

V and J are TRBV19 and TRBJ2-1; D not certain. Germline CDR1 is LNHDA and CDR2 is SQIVND (reference sequence). V was trimmed by 3 bases and J by 7 bases, leaving 13 bases between them. The CDR3 consists of 14 residues. CDR3 nucleotide sequence: TGTGCCAGTAGTATTTCGCTAGAGGTAAATGAGCAGTTCTTC. Its protein product is CASSISLEVNEQFF.

The gene calls are TRBV10-3 and TRBJ2-7; maybe TRBD1 (6 bases). With 4 bases removed from V and 3 bases from J, the gap between germline ends came to 13 bases. The germline V gene has CDR1 ENHRY and CDR2 SYGVKD. The CDR3 has 14 residues. The CDR3 region has the DNA TGTGCCATCAGTGGGACAGTCGGGATCTACGAGCAGTACTTC. Protein sequence: CAISGTVGIYEQYF.

The chain couples TRBV5-1 to TRBJ2-7, with TRBD1 matching 10 bases. The germline V gene encodes CDR1 SGHRS and CDR2 YFSETQ. Trimming at V came to 0 bases and at J to 6 bases, leaving 15 bases not matched to a gene. This CDR3 has 18 amino acids. CDR3 residues: CASSLGRFGTGVNGEQYF. The DNA of the CDR3 is TGCGCCAGCAGCTTGGGCCGGTTTGGGACAGGGGTAAACGGCGAGCAGTACTTC.

The CDR3 loop is CASSVDLAATGELFF. The DNA for the CDR3 is TGTGCCAGCAGCGTAGACTTAGCGGCCACCGGGGAGCTGTTTTTT. The chain has TRBV9 and TRBJ2-2; D possibly corresponds to TRBD2 (6 bases). There are 15 residues in the CDR3. Germline V lookup: CDR1 SGDLS, CDR2 YYNGEE. V was shortened by 0 bases and J by 4 bases, with 10 bases between the two germline ends.

This clone was found once. The chain has TRBV7-3 and TRBJ2-7; 9 bases match TRBD1. The CDR3 consists of 15 residues. J gave up 0 bases and V 5 bases, and 5 bases lay outside the gene matches. Germline V gene sequence: CDR1 SGHTA, CDR2 FQGTGA. The CDR3 region has the DNA TGTGCCAGCAGCACACAGGGGGCTCCCTCCTACGAGCAGTACTTC. Protein product: CASSTQGAPSYEQYF.

V and J are TRBV5-8 and TRBJ1-1; perhaps TRBD1 as D (5 bases). V was cut by 2 bases and J by 1 base, with 6 bases left in between. Germline V CDR1 and CDR2: SGHTS, YDEGEE. CDR3 length: 13 amino acids. The CDR3 DNA sequence: TGTGCCAGCAGCTTTACAGGGAACACTGAAGCTTTCTTT. The encoded protein is CASSFTGNTEAFF.

The CDR3 sequence: CSADNEQFF. In nucleotides, the CDR3 is TGCAGCGCCGACAATGAGCAGTTCTTC. This sequence joins TRBV29-1 and TRBJ2-1; D gene uncertain. This CDR3 has 9 residues. Germline V CDR1 and CDR2: SQVTM, ANQGSEA. V was clipped by 7 bases and J by 5 bases, with 3 bases between them.

The J gene is TRBJ2-7, the V gene TRBV4-2; 11 bases are a match to TRBD2. The V gene end was trimmed by 1 base and the J gene end by 0 bases; junction bases not matched to a gene: 5. This CDR3 is 17 amino acids long. The germline V gene has CDR1 LGHNA and CDR2 YNFKEQ. CDR3 sequence: CASSQVLAGGTSYEQYF. Written as DNA, the CDR3 is TGTGCCAGCAGCCAAGTCCTAGCGGGAGGTACCTCCTACGAGCAGTACTTC.